These 26 T cell receptor beta chains came from one sample sequenced in a study of T cell clonotyping in hematopoietic cell transplantation. Assay: immunoSEQ multiplex PCR; the TCRdb copy retains only in-frame clones and omits some. The repertoire holds roughly 13,000 clones, with just over 95% as singletons. The input for sequencing was peripheral blood mononuclear cells, taken 30 days after allogeneic stem cell transplant. Receptor source: a female patient aged 50-59 years who had an allogeneic stem cell transplant from an unrelated donor, so T cells may come from the graft donor. Some clones in this sample may be carry-over from other donors' samples.

The CDR3 nucleotides read TGCGCCAGCAGCTTGGGACAGGGAACTCAGCCCCAGCATTTT. It yields the protein CASSLGQGTQPQHF. This chain uses TRBV5-1 with TRBJ1-5, with 7 positions matching TRBD1. The J segment lost 6 bases and the V segment lost 0 bases, leaving 3 bases of the junction unmatched. The CDR3 consists of 14 residues. Germline assignment: CDR1 SGHRS and CDR2 YFSETQ.

This chain connects TRBV12-5 to TRBJ1-1; possible D gene TRBD1, 5 bases. The CDR3 is 13 residues long. V dropped 4 bases and J dropped 3 bases, with 9 bases sitting between them. Germline CDR1 reads LGHNT; CDR2 reads FRNRAP. The CDR3 is CASGWGGDTEAFF. The DNA of the CDR3 is TGTGCTAGTGGTTGGGGAGGGGACACTGAAGCTTTCTTT.

This chain connects TRBV25-1 to TRBJ2-5; TRBD2 matches 7 bases. There are 15 residues in the CDR3. V was pared by 5 bases and J by 1 base, with 7 bases of the junction left unmatched. CDR1 and CDR2 (germline): MGHDK, SYGVNS. The DNA for the CDR3 is TGTGCCAGCAGTCACCGGACTAGACCCCAAGAGACCCAGTACTTC. As protein: CASSHRTRPQETQYF. Full variable domain (rest looked up from reference TRBV25-1 and TRBJ2-5): EADIYQTPRYLVIGTGKKITLECSQTMGHDKMYWYQQDPGMELHLIHYSYGVNSTEKGDLSSESTVSRIRTEHFPLTLESARPSHTSQYLCASSHRTRPQETQYFGPGTRLLVL.

The chain has TRBV7-9 and TRBJ1-2; D perhaps matches TRBD1 (5 bases). There are 15 residues in the CDR3. Per the germline V gene, CDR1 is SEHNR and CDR2 is FQNEAQ (reference sequence). The V end was cut by 5 bases, the J end by 6 bases, with 19 bases between. The DNA for the CDR3 is TGTGCCAGCAGCCCCCGGGTGGGGGGAAGAGATGGCTACACCTTC. Translation gives CASSPRVGGRDGYTF.

The chain employs TRBV6-4 and TRBJ2-3; the match to TRBD2 covers 10 bases. This CDR3 comprises 15 residues. The germline gives CDR1 MRHNA, CDR2 SNTAGT. The trim removed 3 bases at V and 0 bases at J, leaving 0 bases unmatched. The CDR3 loop is CASSELAGSTDTQYF. The CDR3 bases are TGTGCCAGCAGTGAACTAGCGGGGAGCACAGATACGCAGTATTTT.

The V gene is TRBV5-1, the J gene TRBJ2-7; no clear D gene. The CDR3 has 14 amino acids. The ends were cut back, 0 bases at V and 2 bases at J, with 9 bases in the middle. Per the germline V gene, CDR1 is SGHRS and CDR2 is YFSETQ. CDR3 coding DNA: TGCGCCAGCAGCTTGGTGGTCTCTCCCTACGAGCAGTACTTC. The encoded protein is CASSLVVSPYEQYF.

This chain uses TRBV11-2 with TRBJ2-7; D remains unclear. From germline, CDR1 is SGHAT and CDR2 FQNNGV. The V gene lost 5 bases and the J gene lost 8 bases, with 19 bases spanning the gap. CDR3 length: 14 residues. For the CDR3, the DNA is TGTGCCAGCAGCCCGCCGGACGTAAGACTTAAGCAGTACTTC. Amino acid sequence: CASSPPDVRLKQYF.

The rearrangement links TRBV4-1 to TRBJ2-3; D may match TRBD1 or TRBD2 (6 bases each). Germline V gene data show CDR1 as MGHRA and CDR2 as YSYEKL. The CDR3 consists of 14 residues. The germline V and J ends were trimmed by 4 bases and 1 base, with 9 bases remaining between them. CDR3 sequence: CASSPRGGTDTQYF. CDR3 nucleotide sequence: TGCGCCAGCAGCCCAAGGGGGGGCACAGATACGCAGTATTTT.

The V and J genes are TRBV20-1 and TRBJ2-5; D uncertain. The length of the CDR3 is 8 residues. Germline V gives CDR1 DFQATT, CDR2 SNEGSKA (reference sequence). CDR3 sequence: CRRETQYF. Here the CDR3 DNA reads TGCAGGAGAGAGACCCAGTACTTC.

The chain uses TRBV7-2 and TRBJ1-2, with D possibly TRBD1 on 6 matching bases. The germline V gene encodes CDR1 SGHTA and CDR2 FQGNSA. The CDR3 contains 18 residues. The V end lost 1 base, the J end lost 4 bases, and 22 bases lay between the germline ends. The CDR3 loop reads CASSLGSGGRRGIYGYTF. The CDR3 DNA reads TGTGCCAGCAGCTTAGGATCCGGGGGCCGGAGAGGGATCTATGGCTACACCTTC.

The rearrangement uses TRBV11-2 and TRBJ1-1; no clear D. The CDR3 totals 11 residues. With 5 bases removed from V and 7 bases from J, the gap between germline ends came to 8 bases. Per germline, CDR1 SGHAT and CDR2 FQNNGV. The DNA for the CDR3 is TGTGCCAGCAGCCCAAGACTTGAAGCTTTCTTT. Its translation is CASSPRLEAFF. Full variable domain (outside the CDR3, taken from reference TRBV11-2 and TRBJ1-1): EAGVAQSPRYKIIEKRQSVAFWCNPISGHATLYWYQQILGQGPKLLIQFQNNGVVDDSQLPKDRFSAERLKGVDSTLKIQPAKLEDSAVYLCASSPRLEAFFGQGTRLTVV.

The chain employs TRBV7-2 and TRBJ1-4, with D tentatively TRBD1 (5 bases). Trimming removed 5 bases at V and 4 bases at J, with 11 bases between. Germline lookup yields CDR1 SGHTA and CDR2 FQGNSA. CDR3 length equals 14 residues. The CDR3: CASSPGRINEKLFF. Here the CDR3 DNA reads TGTGCCAGCAGCCCGGGACGGATTAATGAAAAACTGTTTTTT.

Only one count was recorded for this clone. This chain uses TRBV2 with TRBJ1-4, with D unresolved. Trimming removed 5 bases at V and 7 bases at J, with 17 bases between. This CDR3 spans 15 amino acids. Germline V CDR1 and CDR2: SNHLY, FYNNEI. DNA for the CDR3: TGTGCCAGCAGTACTGGGCCAACTTTTCGTGAAAAACTGTTTTTT. It yields the protein CASSTGPTFREKLFF.

This CDR3 reads CASSHSWTENYGYTF. The CDR3 DNA is TGCGCCAGCAGCCATTCCTGGACGGAAAACTATGGCTACACCTTC. The chain is built from TRBV4-1 and TRBJ1-2; D remains ambiguous. V was clipped by 3 bases and J by 2 bases, with 13 bases between them. This CDR3 comprises 15 residues. CDR1 and CDR2 from the germline V gene are MGHRA and YSYEKL.

J is TRBJ1-1 and V is TRBV29-1, with TRBD1 as a possible D gene (6 bases). The germline V gene has CDR1 SQVTM and CDR2 ANQGSEA. This CDR3 comprises 13 residues. V was shortened by 4 bases and J by 1 base, with 10 bases between the two germline ends. The CDR3 protein is CSVAIGGNTEAFF. The CDR3 DNA reads TGCAGCGTTGCAATAGGGGGGAACACTGAAGCTTTCTTT. Together with reference TRBV29-1 and TRBJ1-1, the CDR3 gives the full variable domain: SAVISQKPSRDICQRGTSLTIQCQVDSQVTMMFWYRQQPGQSLTLIATANQGSEATYESGFVIDKFPISRPNLTFSTLTVSNMSPEDSSIYLCSVAIGGNTEAFFGQGTRLTVV.

DNA for the CDR3: TGTGCCAGCAGCCGCGGACGGGGAGAGACCCAGTACTTC. It translates to CASSRGRGETQYF. This sequence joins TRBV6-5 and TRBJ2-5; possibly TRBD2 for D (5 bases). The germline gives CDR1 MNHEY, CDR2 SVGAGI. The length of the CDR3 is 13 residues. V dropped 6 bases and J dropped 4 bases, with 12 bases sitting between them.

CDR3 nucleotide sequence: TGTGCCAGCGGGGCCCCGGTCACTGAAGCTTTCTTT. Its protein product is CASGAPVTEAFF. V and J are TRBV2 and TRBJ1-1; TRBD1 might be the D (5 bases). The V gene's germline CDR1 is SNHLY and CDR2 FYNNEI. There are 12 residues in the CDR3. V lost 8 bases, J lost 4 bases, and 11 bases lay in between. The whole variable domain, remainder taken from reference TRBV2 and TRBJ1-1, is EPEVTQTPSHQVTQMGQEVILRCVPISNHLYFYWYRQILGQKVEFLVSFYNNEISEKSEIFDDQFSVERPDGSNFTLKIRSTKLEDSAMYFCASGAPVTEAFFGQGTRLTVV.

The chain uses TRBV6-1 and TRBJ2-2, with D perhaps assigned TRBD1 or TRBD2 (6 bases each). Trimming took 6 bases from V and 5 from J, leaving 10 bases between them. The CDR3 contains 13 residues. Germline CDR1 and CDR2: MNHNS and SASEGT. CDR3 sequence: CASRGGSTGELFF. The DNA for the CDR3 is TGTGCCAGCAGGGGGGGCTCGACCGGGGAGCTGTTTTTT.

CDR3 residues: CASSSRGRVYEQYF. The CDR3 bases are TGTGCCAGCAGCTCCAGGGGAAGGGTCTACGAGCAGTACTTC. The chain joins TRBV5-4 to TRBJ2-7; a possible D gene is TRBD1 (6 bases). The CDR3 covers 14 residues. V gave up 3 bases and J gave up 3 bases, with 13 bases separating them. Germline CDR1 reads SGHNT; CDR2 reads YYREEE (reference sequence).

This chain joins TRBV27 and TRBJ2-2; a weak D match, TRBD1 (5 bases). The germline V and J ends were trimmed by 4 bases and 1 base, with 7 bases remaining between them. The CDR3 has 14 amino acids. The germline V gene encodes CDR1 MNHEY and CDR2 SMNVEV (reference sequence). The chain's CDR3 is CASSSDRNTGELFF. The CDR3, as DNA: TGTGCCAGCAGTTCCGACAGGAACACCGGGGAGCTGTTTTTT.

The CDR3 reads CASSSRAPGEAEYF. The CDR3 DNA sequence: TGCGCCAGCAGCTCCCGAGCGCCAGGGGAAGCGGAGTACTTC. This rearrangement joins TRBV5-1 to TRBJ2-7; a weak D match, TRBD1 (6 bases). The CDR3 length is 14 residues. The germline V gene encodes CDR1 SGHRS and CDR2 YFSETQ. Trimming pared 3 bases from V and 11 bases from J, leaving 21 bases between. The full variable domain, completed using reference TRBV5-1 and TRBJ2-7, is KAGVTQTPRYLIKTRGQQVTLSCSPISGHRSVSWYQQTPGQGLQFLFEYFSETQRNKGNFPGRFSGRQFSNSRSEMNVSTLELGDSALYLCASSSRAPGEAEYFGPGTRLTVT.

The chain is built from TRBV4-2 and TRBJ2-6, with D perhaps matching TRBD1 (6 bases). The CDR3 is made up of 16 amino acids. Germline assignment: CDR1 LGHNA and CDR2 YNFKEQ. Trimming pared 0 bases from V and 1 base from J, leaving 7 bases between. The CDR3 sequence: CASSQDQGSGANVLTF. CDR3 nucleotide sequence: TGTGCCAGCAGCCAAGATCAGGGGTCTGGGGCCAACGTCCTGACTTTC.

The chain joins TRBV11-2 to TRBJ2-7; 9 bases are shared with TRBD1. Germline-derived CDR1 and CDR2 are SGHAT and FQNNGV. This CDR3 comprises 16 residues. J lost 4 bases, V lost 0 bases, and 7 bases had no gene match. The CDR3 coding sequence is TGTGCCAGCAGCTTAGATTTGGGGACAGGGAGTTACGAGCAGTACTTC. This codes for CASSLDLGTGSYEQYF. Based on the CDR3 plus reference TRBV11-2 and TRBJ2-7, the full variable domain is EAGVAQSPRYKIIEKRQSVAFWCNPISGHATLYWYQQILGQGPKLLIQFQNNGVVDDSQLPKDRFSAERLKGVDSTLKIQPAKLEDSAVYLCASSLDLGTGSYEQYFGPGTRLTVT.

V usage is TRBV29-1 and J usage is TRBJ1-1; 10 bases match TRBD1. CDR3 length: 12 amino acids. Germline V gene sequence: CDR1 SQVTM, CDR2 ANQGSEA. Trimming cost V 7 bases and J 7 bases; bases outside gene matches: 6. CDR3 sequence (DNA): TGCAGCGCAGGGACAGGGGAAGGTGAAGCTTTCTTT. Translation: CSAGTGEGEAFF.

The gene calls are TRBV6-1 and TRBJ2-1; unclear D gene. V gave up 5 bases and J gave up 4 bases, with 3 bases separating them. CDR3 size: 11 residues. CDR1 and CDR2 from the germline V gene are MNHNS and SASEGT. CDR3 sequence (DNA): TGTGCCAGCAGTCAGTACAATGAGCAGTTCTTC. Amino acids: CASSQYNEQFF.

The chain has TRBV11-2 and TRBJ1-1, with D unresolved. The CDR3 spans 12 residues. Per germline, CDR1 SGHAT and CDR2 FQNNGV. The ends were cut back, 1 base at V and 8 bases at J, with 8 bases in the middle. Here the CDR3 DNA reads TGTGCCAGCAGCTTAGGTGTTACAGAAGCTTTCTTT. This sequence encodes CASSLGVTEAFF.